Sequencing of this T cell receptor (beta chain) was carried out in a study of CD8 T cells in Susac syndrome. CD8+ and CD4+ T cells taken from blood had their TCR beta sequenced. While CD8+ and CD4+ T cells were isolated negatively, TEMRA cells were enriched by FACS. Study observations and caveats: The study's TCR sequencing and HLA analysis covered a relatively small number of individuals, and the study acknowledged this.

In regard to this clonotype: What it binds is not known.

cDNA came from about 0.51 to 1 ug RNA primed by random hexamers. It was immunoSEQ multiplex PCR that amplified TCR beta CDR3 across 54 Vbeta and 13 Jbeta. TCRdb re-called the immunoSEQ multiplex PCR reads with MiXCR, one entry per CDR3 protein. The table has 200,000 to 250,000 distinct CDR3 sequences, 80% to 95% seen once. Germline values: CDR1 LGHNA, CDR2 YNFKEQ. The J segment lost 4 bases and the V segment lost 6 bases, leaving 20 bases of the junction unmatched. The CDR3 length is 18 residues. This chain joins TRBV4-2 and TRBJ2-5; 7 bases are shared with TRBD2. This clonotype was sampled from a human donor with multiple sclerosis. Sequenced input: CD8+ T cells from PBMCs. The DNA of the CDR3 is TGTGCCAGCAGTAAAAAATTAGGGGAGGGCGCAGTGCGAGAGACCCAGTACTTC. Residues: CASSKKLGEGAVRETQYF.